The sequence of this T cell receptor beta chain was determined in a study of cytomegalovirus exposure and HLA in healthy donors. Study-level background: Within the Caucasian-associated ancestry cluster were about 81% of the roughly 430 genotyped donors.

Findings of the study overall: Despite most TCR sequences being rare, some public TCRs occurred in many donors.

After removal of 5 bases from V and 5 bases from J, the junction contained 2 bases not matched to a gene. The CDR3 is 13 residues long. Germline V CDR1 and CDR2: MNHEY, SVGAGI. PCR involved 60 Vbeta and 13 Jbeta primers. Repertoires were generated with immunoSEQ multiplex PCR, while TCRdb's copy carries only in-frame clones and drops some. The sample contains about 230,000 clones, 70% to 90% of which appear only once. As regards this clone: No antigen is known for it.

Sequenced: PBMCs. This receptor was identified in a girl aged 2 to 9 in good health and CMV-seronegative. This chain uses TRBV6-5 with TRBJ2-2, with 7 bases identical to TRBD1. The CDR3 DNA is TGTGCCAGCAGTCAGACAGGGACCGGGGAGCTGTTTTTT. It codes for CASSQTGTGELFF.